This T cell receptor (beta chain) was sequenced for a study of beta chain features in type 1 diabetes. On the study more broadly: Age, gender, cell numbers and subset yield matched between patients and controls. Summed over all samples, the examined sorted cells came to more than 85 million. General study results and limits: Patients showed naive, central memory and Treg TCRB repertoires that appeared more similar than those of healthy donors.

The table lists this clone with a few counts. The antigen is not known. The isolated RNA, all of it, was reverse transcribed, so expressed TCRB transcripts were what got sequenced. Survey-depth immunoSEQ sequencing was used for stem cell-like memory T cells. The method was immunoSEQ multiplex PCR; TCRdb's version includes in-frame clones alone and lacks a portion of them. The sample shows some 99,000 clones, about 40% of them seen only once. The source material was stem cell memory CD4+ T cells from blood. The sequence was collected from a woman between 18 and 29 years old in good health.

The CDR3 here is CASSPQGLAGVYEQFF. CDR3 DNA: TGCGCCAGCAGCCCCCAGGGACTAGCGGGAGTATATGAGCAGTTCTTC. The genes are TRBV4-1 and TRBJ2-1; 14 nucleotides match TRBD2. The trim removed 4 bases at V and 8 bases at J, leaving 7 bases unmatched. This CDR3 contains 16 residues. The germline CDR1 and CDR2 sequences are MGHRA and YSYEKL.